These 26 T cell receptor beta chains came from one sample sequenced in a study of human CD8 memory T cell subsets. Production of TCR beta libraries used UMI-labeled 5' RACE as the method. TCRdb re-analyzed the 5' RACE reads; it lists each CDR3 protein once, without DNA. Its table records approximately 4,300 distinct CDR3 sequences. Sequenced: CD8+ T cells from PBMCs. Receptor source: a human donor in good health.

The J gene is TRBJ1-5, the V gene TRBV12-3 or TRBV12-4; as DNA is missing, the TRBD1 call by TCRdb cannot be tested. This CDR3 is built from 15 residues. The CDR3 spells CASKGDSNSNQPQHF.

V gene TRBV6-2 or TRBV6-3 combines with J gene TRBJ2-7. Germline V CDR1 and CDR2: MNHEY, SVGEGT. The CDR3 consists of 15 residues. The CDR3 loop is CASTHTMVASSEQYF.

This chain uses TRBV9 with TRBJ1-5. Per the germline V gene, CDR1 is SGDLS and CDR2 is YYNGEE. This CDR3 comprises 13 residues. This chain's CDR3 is CASSVQPDQPQHF.

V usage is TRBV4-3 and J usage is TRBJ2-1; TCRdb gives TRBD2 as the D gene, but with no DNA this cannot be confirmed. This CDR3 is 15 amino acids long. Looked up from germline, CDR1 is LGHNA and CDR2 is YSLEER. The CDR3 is CASSGQRGGPDEQFF.

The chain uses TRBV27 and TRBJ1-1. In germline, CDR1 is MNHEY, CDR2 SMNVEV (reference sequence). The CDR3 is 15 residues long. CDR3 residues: CASSLSTGTNTEAFF.

The CDR3: CASSWDVNTEAFF. V is TRBV5-1 and J is TRBJ1-1. This CDR3 has 13 amino acids. Germline lookup yields CDR1 SGHRS and CDR2 YFSETQ.

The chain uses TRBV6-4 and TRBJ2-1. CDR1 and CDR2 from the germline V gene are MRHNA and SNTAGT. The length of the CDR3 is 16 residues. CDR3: CASSELGKSSYNEQFF.

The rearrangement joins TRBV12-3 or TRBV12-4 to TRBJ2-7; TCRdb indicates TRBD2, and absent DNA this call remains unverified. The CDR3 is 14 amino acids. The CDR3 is CASSLLASSYEQYF.

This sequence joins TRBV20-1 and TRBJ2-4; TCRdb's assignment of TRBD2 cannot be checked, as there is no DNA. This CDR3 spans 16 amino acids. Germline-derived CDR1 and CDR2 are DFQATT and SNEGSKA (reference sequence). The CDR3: CSARDPLAGEINIQYF.

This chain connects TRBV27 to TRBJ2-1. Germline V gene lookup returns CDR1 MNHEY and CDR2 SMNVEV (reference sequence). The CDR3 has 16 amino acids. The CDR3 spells CASSLDGVGPYNEQFF.

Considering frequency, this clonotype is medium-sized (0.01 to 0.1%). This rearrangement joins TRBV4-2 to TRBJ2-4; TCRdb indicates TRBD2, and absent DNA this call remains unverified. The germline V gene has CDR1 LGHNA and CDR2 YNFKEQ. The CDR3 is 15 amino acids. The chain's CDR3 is CASSQGSGGANIQYF.

Here the CDR3 reads CASSSDSLFYEQYF. The rearrangement joins TRBV7-2 to TRBJ2-7; the D gene TCRdb calls, TRBD1, cannot be checked with no DNA. From germline, CDR1 is SGHTA and CDR2 FQGNSA. The CDR3 has 14 amino acids.

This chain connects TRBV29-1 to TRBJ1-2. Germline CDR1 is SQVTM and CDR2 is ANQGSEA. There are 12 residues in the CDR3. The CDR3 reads CSVEREDYGYTF.

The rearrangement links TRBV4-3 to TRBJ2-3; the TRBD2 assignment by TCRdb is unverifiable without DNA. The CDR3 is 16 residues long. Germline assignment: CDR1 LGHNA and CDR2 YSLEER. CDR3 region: CASSQDRAGGPDTQYF.

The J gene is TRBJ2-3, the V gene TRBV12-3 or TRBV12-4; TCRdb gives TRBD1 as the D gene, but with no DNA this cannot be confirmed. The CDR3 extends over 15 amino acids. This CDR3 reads CASSFGTGDTDTQYF.

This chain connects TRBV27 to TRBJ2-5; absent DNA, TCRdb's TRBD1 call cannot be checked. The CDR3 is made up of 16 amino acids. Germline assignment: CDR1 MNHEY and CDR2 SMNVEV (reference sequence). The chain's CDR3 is CASSSPPLRRGETQYF.

Here the CDR3 reads CASSAEEGGGTYEQYF. The chain couples TRBV6-1 to TRBJ2-7; the D gene TCRdb calls, TRBD2, cannot be checked with no DNA. The CDR3 loop spans 16 amino acids. Germline V gene sequence: CDR1 MNHNS, CDR2 SASEGT.

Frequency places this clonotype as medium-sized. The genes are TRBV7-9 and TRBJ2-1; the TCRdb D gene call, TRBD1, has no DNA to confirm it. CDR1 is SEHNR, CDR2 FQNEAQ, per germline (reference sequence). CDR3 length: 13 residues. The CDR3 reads CASSLAGDHEQFF.

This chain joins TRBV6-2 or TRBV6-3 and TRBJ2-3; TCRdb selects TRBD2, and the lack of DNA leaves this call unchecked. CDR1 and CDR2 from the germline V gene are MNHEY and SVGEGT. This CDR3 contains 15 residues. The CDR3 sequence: CASSQSGGASDTQYF.

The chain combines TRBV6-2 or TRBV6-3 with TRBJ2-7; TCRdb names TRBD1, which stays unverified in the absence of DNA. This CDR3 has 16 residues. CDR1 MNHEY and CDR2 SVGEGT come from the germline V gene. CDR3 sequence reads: CASSYPQGQGADEQYF.

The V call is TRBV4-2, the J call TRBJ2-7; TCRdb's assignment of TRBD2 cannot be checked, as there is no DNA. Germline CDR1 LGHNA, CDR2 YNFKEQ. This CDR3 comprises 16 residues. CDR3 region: CASSQGPDGGSYEQYF.

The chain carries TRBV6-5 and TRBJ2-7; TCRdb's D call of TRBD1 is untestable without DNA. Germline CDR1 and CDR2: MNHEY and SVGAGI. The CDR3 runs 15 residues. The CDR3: CASTNLPRNPYEQYF.

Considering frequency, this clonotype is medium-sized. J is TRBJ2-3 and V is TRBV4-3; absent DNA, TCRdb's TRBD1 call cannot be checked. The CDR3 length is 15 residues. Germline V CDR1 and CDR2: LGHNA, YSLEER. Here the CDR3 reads CASSQDRGGADTQYF.

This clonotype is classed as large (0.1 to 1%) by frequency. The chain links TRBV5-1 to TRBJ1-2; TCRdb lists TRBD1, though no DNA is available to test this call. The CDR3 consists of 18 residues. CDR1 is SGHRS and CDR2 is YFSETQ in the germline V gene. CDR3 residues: CASSLGPSFGTVEYGYTF.

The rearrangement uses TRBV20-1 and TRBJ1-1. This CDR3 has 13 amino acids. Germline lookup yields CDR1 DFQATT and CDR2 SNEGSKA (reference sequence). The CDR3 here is CSARAVLNTEAFF.

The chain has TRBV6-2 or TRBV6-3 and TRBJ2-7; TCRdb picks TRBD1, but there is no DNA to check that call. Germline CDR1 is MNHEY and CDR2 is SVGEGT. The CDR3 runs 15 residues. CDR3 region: CASSAGTGGSDEQYF.